This T cell receptor (beta chain) was found in a study of T cells after yellow fever vaccination (dated by TCRdb to 2018 to 2020). For the wider study: Libraries from fractions with low cell numbers were prepared with the SMART-Seq v4 Ultra Low Input RNA kit. Bulk TCR alpha and beta repertoires were sequenced longitudinally to track T-cell clones before and after primary and booster YFV17D yellow fever vaccination. The cohort comprised two healthy male donors, one aged 18 to 29 and one aged 30 to 40 years. Blood samples were taken at several timepoints before and after primary and secondary immunization, and bulk PBMC replicates and cell subsets were isolated.

The CDR3 holds 17 amino acids from the cysteine to the phenylalanine. Here the CDR3 DNA is all that survives: 51 bases in frame from base 1. CDR1 and CDR2 are read off the germline V gene as KGHSH and LQKENI. The germline ends are 15 bases apart after V is trimmed by 3 bases and J by 0 bases. TCR cDNA was made using 5'RACE template switching, a step that added a universal primer site and unique molecular identifiers. cDNA synthesis was primed from both the TCR alpha and TCR beta constant segments. Library amplification involved two PCR steps, and the second step added sample barcodes and sequencing adapters. Sequencing of libraries was performed on Illumina HiSeq 2500 (2x100 bp) or NovaSeq (2x150 bp). On the authors' methods: MIGEC was used to demultiplex reads and collapse the reads into UMI consensus sequences, and MiXCR was used for V(D)J alignment. Vaccine-responding clonotypes were defined with edgeR using replicate PBMC samples, requiring FDR below 0.01 and a log2 fold change above 5 up to day 15. CD4 or CD8 identity was assigned to each bulk clonotype according to whether the clonotype was present at higher abundance in the sequenced CD4 repertoire or the sequenced CD8 repertoire. Using fastp trimming at Q25 and MiXCR clonotype assembly, TCRdb reanalyzed the public sequencing data and kept in-frame beta chains. Each entry is one CDR3 protein sequence, shown with its most common DNA and genes. In this record, the V and J calls reflect TCRdb's handling and not the investigators' own analysis. In this sample the table shows a few hundred thousand distinct CDR3 sequences, around a sixth of which occur a single time. The ten largest clones add up to approximately 15% of the sample.

This clonotype was seen a few times. Its cognate antigen has yet to be identified. No base qualities exist here, and no much larger clone lies one base off it. Findings and caveats that apply to the study as a whole: Computational filtering was needed because FACS-sorted repertoires could contain abundant contaminating clonotypes from the bulk population. A small share of clonotypes occurred in both CD4 and CD8 compartments, likely arising from convergent recombination. Because only a couple of donors were included in the study, the extent to which the findings can be generalized is limited. Most clones expanded after primary vaccination were re-detected after the booster (almost 98% of CD4 and around nine tenths of CD8), suggesting broad memory maintenance. The secondary T-cell response was weaker than the primary response but faster, peaking on day 5 instead of day 15.

According to the study, the label for this sample's treatment or condition signals: live attenuated yellow fever vaccine strain. At every blood-draw timepoint, two biological replicates of bulk PBMCs were collected. A standard Ficoll-Paque protocol was used to isolate PBMCs from peripheral blood. TriZol was used to extract RNA from bulk PBMCs, from CD4 and CD8 fractions, and from dextramer-positive and dextramer-negative fractions. The specimen comprised PBMCs, sampled about 5 days after the first yellow fever vaccination. This TCR came from a man between 18 and 29 years old who received the YFV17D yellow fever vaccine. The chain is encoded by TRBV18 joined to TRBJ1-3; the D gene is perhaps TRBD1, on 5 matching bases. The DNA sequence is TGTGCCAGCTCACCGGCCGGGACGGAGCCCTCTGGAAACACCATATATTTT. Its amino acids are CASSPAGTEPSGNTIYF.